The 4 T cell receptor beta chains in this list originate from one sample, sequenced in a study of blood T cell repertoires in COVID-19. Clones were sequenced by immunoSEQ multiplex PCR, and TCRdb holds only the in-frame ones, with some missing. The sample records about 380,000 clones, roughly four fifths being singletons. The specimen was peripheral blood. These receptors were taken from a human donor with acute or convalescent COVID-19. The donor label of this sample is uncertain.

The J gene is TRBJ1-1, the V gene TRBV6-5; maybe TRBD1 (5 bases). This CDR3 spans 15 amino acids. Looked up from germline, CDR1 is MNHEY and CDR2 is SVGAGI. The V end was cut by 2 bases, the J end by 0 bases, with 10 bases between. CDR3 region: CASSYDWGMNTEAFF. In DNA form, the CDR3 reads TGTGCCAGCAGTTACGATTGGGGCATGAACACTGAAGCTTTCTTT.

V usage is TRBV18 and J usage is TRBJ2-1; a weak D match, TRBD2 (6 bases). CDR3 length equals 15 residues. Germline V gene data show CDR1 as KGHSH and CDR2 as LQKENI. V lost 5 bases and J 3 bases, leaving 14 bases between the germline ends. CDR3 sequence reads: CASSAGLDSYNEQFF. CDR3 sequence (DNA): TGTGCCAGCTCAGCGGGGTTGGATAGCTACAATGAGCAGTTCTTC.

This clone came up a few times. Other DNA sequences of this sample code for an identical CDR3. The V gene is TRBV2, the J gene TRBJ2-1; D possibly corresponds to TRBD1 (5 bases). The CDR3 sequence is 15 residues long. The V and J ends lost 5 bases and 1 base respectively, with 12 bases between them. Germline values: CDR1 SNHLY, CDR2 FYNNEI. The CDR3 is CASSPQGLSYNEQFF. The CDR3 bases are TGTGCCAGCAGTCCCCAGGGCTTATCCTACAATGAGCAGTTCTTC.

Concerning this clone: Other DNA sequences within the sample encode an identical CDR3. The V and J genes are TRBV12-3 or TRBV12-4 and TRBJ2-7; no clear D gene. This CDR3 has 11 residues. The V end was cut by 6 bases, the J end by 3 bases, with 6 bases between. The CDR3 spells CASSPNYEQYF. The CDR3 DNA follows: TGTGCCAGCAGCCCAAACTACGAGCAGTACTTC.